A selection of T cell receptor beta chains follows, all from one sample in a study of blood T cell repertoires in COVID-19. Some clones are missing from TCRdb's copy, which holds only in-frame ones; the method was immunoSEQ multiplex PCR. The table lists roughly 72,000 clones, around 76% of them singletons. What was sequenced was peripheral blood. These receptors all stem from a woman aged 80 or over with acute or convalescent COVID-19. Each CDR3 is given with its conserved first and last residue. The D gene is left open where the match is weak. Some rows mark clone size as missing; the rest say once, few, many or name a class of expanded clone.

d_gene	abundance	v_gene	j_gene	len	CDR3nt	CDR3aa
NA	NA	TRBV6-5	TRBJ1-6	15	TGTGCCAGCAGCGGGATTGCGGGTAGGGATTCACCCCTCCACTTT	CASSGIAGRDSPLHF
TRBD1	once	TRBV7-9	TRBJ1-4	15	TGTGCCAGCAGCCTTCGACAGGGGCCTAATGAAAAACTGTTTTTT	CASSLRQGPNEKLFF
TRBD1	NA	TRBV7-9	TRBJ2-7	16	TGTGCCAGCAGCCTCCCCCCCGGACAGGGGTACTACGAGCAGTACTTC	CASSLPPGQGYYEQYF
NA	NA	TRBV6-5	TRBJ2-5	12	TGTGCCAGCTGGAGGGGTGGAGAGACCCAGTACTTC	CASWRGGETQYF
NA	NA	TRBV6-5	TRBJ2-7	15	TGTGCCAGCAGTCCCGAGCGGATCCCGGCCTACGAGCAGTACTTC	CASSPERIPAYEQYF
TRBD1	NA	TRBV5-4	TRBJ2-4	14	TGTGCCAGCAGCCTGGGACAGGGTGGGAGCATTCAGTACTTC	CASSLGQGGSIQYF
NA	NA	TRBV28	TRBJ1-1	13	TGTGCCAGCAGTTTTGCTGGAAGGGGTGAAGCTTTCTTT	CASSFAGRGEAFF
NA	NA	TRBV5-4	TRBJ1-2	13	TGTGCCAGCAGCTTGGACAGGGACTATGGCTACACCTTC	CASSLDRDYGYTF
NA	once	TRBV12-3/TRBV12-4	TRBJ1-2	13	TGTGCCAGCAGTTTATCCGGGGTTTATGGCTACACCTTC	CASSLSGVYGYTF
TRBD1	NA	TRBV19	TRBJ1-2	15	TGTGCCAGTAGTATAGTCCCGGACAGGGGGCATGGCTACACCTTC	CASSIVPDRGHGYTF
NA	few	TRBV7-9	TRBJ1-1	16	TGTGCCAGCAGCTTAAGGGCAGGGCTCATGAACACTGAAGCTTTCTTT	CASSLRAGLMNTEAFF
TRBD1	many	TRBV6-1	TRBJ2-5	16	TGTGCCAGCAGTGAACGACAGGGGAATTCTCGAGAGACCCAGTACTTC	CASSERQGNSRETQYF